Listed below are T cell receptor beta chains from one sample, sequenced in a study of T cell changes during pregnancy in multiple sclerosis. The protocol was immunoSEQ multiplex PCR, while the TCRdb copy is restricted to in-frame clones and leaves out a portion. This table holds tens of thousands of clones, just over 90% found once. Sequences were derived from peripheral blood, sampled in the second trimester of pregnancy. The origin of the receptors is a female donor in good health, enrolled as a control in a pregnancy study. The CDR3 runs from the conserved cysteine through the conserved F or W. Fields, in order: CDR3 protein, clone size, CDR3 length, V gene. Clone size appears in some rows only: once, few, many, or a class for an expanded clone.

CDR3aa: CASSISGRAPYNEQFF; abundance: NA; len: 16; v_gene: TRBV7-7
CDR3aa: CASSEDPGLETQYF; abundance: NA; len: 14; v_gene: TRBV6-1
CDR3aa: CASSTGTGATYGYTF; abundance: NA; len: 15; v_gene: TRBV7-3
CDR3aa: CARPRPGQFLNYGYTF; abundance: NA; len: 16; v_gene: TRBV10-1
CDR3aa: CASSPTSGSYNEQFF; abundance: once; len: 15; v_gene: TRBV9
CDR3aa: CASSSGVKGLGASGANVLTF; abundance: NA; len: 20; v_gene: TRBV7-3
CDR3aa: CASSMRAGNTIYF; abundance: NA; len: 13; v_gene: TRBV19
CDR3aa: CASSPWGGVAGGNYGYTF; abundance: NA; len: 18; v_gene: TRBV9
CDR3aa: CASSVGDSGGPNTGELFF; abundance: NA; len: 18; v_gene: TRBV9
CDR3aa: CASSPGEGISGNTIYF; abundance: NA; len: 16; v_gene: TRBV4-2
CDR3aa: CASSFGGAKRPQHF; abundance: NA; len: 14; v_gene: TRBV28
CDR3aa: CASSPSGVGLMNTEAFF; abundance: few; len: 17; v_gene: TRBV9
CDR3aa: CASSFRGGTNTEAFF; abundance: once; len: 15; v_gene: TRBV11-2
CDR3aa: CASSPGRPGGPSSYEQYF; abundance: NA; len: 18; v_gene: TRBV28
CDR3aa: CATSGGYEQYF; abundance: NA; len: 11; v_gene: TRBV6-5
CDR3aa: CASSQVLPGQVTDTQYF; abundance: NA; len: 17; v_gene: TRBV4-3
CDR3aa: CASSYGQRLSGYTF; abundance: NA; len: 14; v_gene: TRBV28
CDR3aa: CSVGVGGAEQYF; abundance: NA; len: 12; v_gene: TRBV29-1
CDR3aa: CASSPTAGNEQFF; abundance: NA; len: 13; v_gene: TRBV2
CDR3aa: CASSTGESNQPQHF; abundance: NA; len: 14; v_gene: TRBV5-1
CDR3aa: CASTPAEGGAEQYF; abundance: NA; len: 14; v_gene: TRBV6-5
CDR3aa: CASSLTGGNQPQHF; abundance: NA; len: 14; v_gene: TRBV9
CDR3aa: CAWSSGQGASYEQYF; abundance: NA; len: 15; v_gene: TRBV30
CDR3aa: CASIIGTGLGGYTF; abundance: NA; len: 14; v_gene: TRBV28
CDR3aa: CASSLLGTGGLRYGYTF; abundance: NA; len: 17; v_gene: TRBV11-2
CDR3aa: CASSPQGFNTEAFF; abundance: NA; len: 14; v_gene: TRBV11-2
CDR3aa: CASSVDRSSGNTIYF; abundance: once; len: 15; v_gene: TRBV5-6
CDR3aa: CASSTGTSGGQETQYF; abundance: once; len: 16; v_gene: TRBV9
CDR3aa: CASSLGQGNEKLFF; abundance: NA; len: 14; v_gene: TRBV7-2
CDR3aa: CASSDILAGSGELFF; abundance: NA; len: 15; v_gene: TRBV6-6
CDR3aa: CASSRQLMNTEAFF; abundance: NA; len: 14; v_gene: TRBV7-9
CDR3aa: CAISEVQAGNEQFF; abundance: NA; len: 14; v_gene: TRBV10-3
CDR3aa: CASGRGEKLFF; abundance: NA; len: 11; v_gene: TRBV12-5
CDR3aa: CASSTRQGDKTFF; abundance: NA; len: 13; v_gene: TRBV6-1
CDR3aa: CASSSANGGRAPLHF; abundance: NA; len: 15; v_gene: TRBV9
CDR3aa: CASSAGTKNIQYF; abundance: once; len: 13; v_gene: TRBV6-1
CDR3aa: CASGLVGKGTLGAEAFF; abundance: NA; len: 17; v_gene: TRBV12-5
CDR3aa: CASSIGLTSGGNEQFF; abundance: NA; len: 16; v_gene: TRBV19
CDR3aa: CASSLGGRPSYEQYF; abundance: NA; len: 15; v_gene: TRBV28
CDR3aa: CASSIVPRGQPQHF; abundance: NA; len: 14; v_gene: TRBV7-8
CDR3aa: CASSVPGLVASSSYEQYF; abundance: NA; len: 18; v_gene: TRBV7-8
CDR3aa: CAISESKTGGSGEAFF; abundance: once; len: 16; v_gene: TRBV10-3
CDR3aa: CASSPRRDGTDTQYF; abundance: NA; len: 15; v_gene: TRBV7-7
CDR3aa: CASSVEPSGRHTQYF; abundance: NA; len: 15; v_gene: TRBV9
CDR3aa: CASSDIAGSGGDTQYF; abundance: NA; len: 16; v_gene: TRBV6-1
CDR3aa: CASSEGRNYGYTF; abundance: few; len: 13; v_gene: TRBV2
CDR3aa: CASSEAIQNSPLHF; abundance: NA; len: 14; v_gene: TRBV6-1
CDR3aa: CASGIRTGGTSGEKLFF; abundance: NA; len: 17; v_gene: TRBV28
CDR3aa: CASSSEPLQGAIWDEQFF; abundance: once; len: 18; v_gene: TRBV5-1
CDR3aa: CASSPPPAESSYEQYF; abundance: NA; len: 16; v_gene: TRBV5-1
CDR3aa: CASSQEGQGPYEQYF; abundance: NA; len: 15; v_gene: TRBV4-2
CDR3aa: CASRQTGAGTDTQYF; abundance: once; len: 15; v_gene: TRBV27
CDR3aa: CASSYLSGTDTQYF; abundance: NA; len: 14; v_gene: TRBV27